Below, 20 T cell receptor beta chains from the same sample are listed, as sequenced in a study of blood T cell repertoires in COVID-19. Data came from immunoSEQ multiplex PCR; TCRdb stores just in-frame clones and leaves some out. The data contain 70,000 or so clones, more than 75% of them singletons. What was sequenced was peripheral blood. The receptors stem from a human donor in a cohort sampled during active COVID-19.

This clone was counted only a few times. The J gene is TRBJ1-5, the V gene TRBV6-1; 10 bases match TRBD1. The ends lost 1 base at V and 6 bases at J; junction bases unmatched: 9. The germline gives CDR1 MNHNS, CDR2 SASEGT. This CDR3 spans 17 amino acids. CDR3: CASSEGRTGGPLQPQHF. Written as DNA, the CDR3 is TGTGCCAGCAGTGAAGGCCGGACAGGGGGGCCCCTTCAGCCCCAGCATTTT.

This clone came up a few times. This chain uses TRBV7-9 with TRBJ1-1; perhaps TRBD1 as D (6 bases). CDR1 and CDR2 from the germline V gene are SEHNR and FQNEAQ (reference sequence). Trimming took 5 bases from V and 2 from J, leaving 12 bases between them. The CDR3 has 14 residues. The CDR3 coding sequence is TGTGCCAGCAGCGGGGACACTCCTAACACTGAAGCTTTCTTT. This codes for CASSGDTPNTEAFF.

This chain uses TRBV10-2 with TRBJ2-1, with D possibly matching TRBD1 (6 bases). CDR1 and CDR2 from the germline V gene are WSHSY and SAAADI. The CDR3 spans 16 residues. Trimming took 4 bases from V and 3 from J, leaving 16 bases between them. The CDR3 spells CASSALQGAFYNEQFF. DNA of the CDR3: TGCGCCAGCAGTGCTTTACAGGGTGCGTTCTACAATGAGCAGTTCTTC.

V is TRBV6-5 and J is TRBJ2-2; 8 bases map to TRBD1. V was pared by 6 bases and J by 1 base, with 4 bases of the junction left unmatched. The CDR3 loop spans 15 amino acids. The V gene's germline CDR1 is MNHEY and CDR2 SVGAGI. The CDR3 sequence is CASRKTGENTGELFF. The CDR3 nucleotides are TGTGCCAGCAGGAAGACAGGGGAGAACACCGGGGAGCTGTTTTTT.

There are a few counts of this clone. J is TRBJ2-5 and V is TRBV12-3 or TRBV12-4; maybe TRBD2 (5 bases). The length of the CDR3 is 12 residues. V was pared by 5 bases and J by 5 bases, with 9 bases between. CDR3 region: CASSPGMETQYF. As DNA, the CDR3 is TGTGCCAGCAGTCCGGGGATGGAGACCCAGTACTTC.

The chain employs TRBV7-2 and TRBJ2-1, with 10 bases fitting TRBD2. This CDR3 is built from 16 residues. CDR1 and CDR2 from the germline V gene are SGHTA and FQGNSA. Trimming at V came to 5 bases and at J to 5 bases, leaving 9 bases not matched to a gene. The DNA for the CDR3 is TGTGCCAGCAGCATCTATAGCGGGAGGCCCAACAATGAGCAGTTCTTC. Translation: CASSIYSGRPNNEQFF. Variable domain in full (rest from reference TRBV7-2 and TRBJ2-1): GAGVSQSPSNKVTEKGKDVELRCDPISGHTALYWYRQSLGQGLEFLIYFQGNSAPDKSGLPSDRFSAERTGGSVSTLTIQRTQQEDSAVYLCASSIYSGRPNNEQFFGPGTRLTVL.

The chain's CDR3 is CASSPSGTSGRDNEQFF. The CDR3 DNA reads as TGTGCCAGCAGTCCTTCCGGGACTAGCGGGAGGGACAATGAGCAGTTCTTC. The chain has TRBV28 and TRBJ2-1; 16 nucleotides align to TRBD2. The CDR3 consists of 17 residues. CDR1 MDHEN and CDR2 SYDVKM come from the germline V gene. V shed 5 bases, J shed 5 bases, and the junction held 6 bases outside the gene matches.

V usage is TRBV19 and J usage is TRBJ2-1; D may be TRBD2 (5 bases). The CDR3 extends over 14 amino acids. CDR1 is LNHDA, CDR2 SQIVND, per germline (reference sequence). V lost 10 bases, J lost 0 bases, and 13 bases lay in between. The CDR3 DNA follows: TGTGCCAAATCCCATCGGGGCTCCTACAATGAGCAGTTCTTC. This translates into CAKSHRGSYNEQFF.

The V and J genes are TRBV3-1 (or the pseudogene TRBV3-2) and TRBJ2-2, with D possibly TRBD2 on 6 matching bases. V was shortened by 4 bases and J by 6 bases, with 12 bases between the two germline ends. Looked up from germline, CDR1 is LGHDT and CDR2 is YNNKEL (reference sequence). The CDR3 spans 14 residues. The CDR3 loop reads CASSPRRESGELFF. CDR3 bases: TGTGCCAGCAGCCCGAGACGGGAGTCCGGGGAGCTGTTTTTT.

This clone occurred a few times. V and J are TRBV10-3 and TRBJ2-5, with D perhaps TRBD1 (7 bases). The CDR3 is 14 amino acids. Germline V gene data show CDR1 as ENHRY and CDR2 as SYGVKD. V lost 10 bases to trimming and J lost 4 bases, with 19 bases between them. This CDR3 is CATRGMAGLETQYF. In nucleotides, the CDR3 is TGTGCCACCAGGGGGATGGCGGGGTTAGAGACCCAGTACTTC.

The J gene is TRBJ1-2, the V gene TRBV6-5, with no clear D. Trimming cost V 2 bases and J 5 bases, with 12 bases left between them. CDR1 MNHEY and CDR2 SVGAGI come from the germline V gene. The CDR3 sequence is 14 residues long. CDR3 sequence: CASSYGAGGYGYTF. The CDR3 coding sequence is TGTGCCAGCAGTTACGGCGCAGGAGGTTATGGCTACACCTTC.

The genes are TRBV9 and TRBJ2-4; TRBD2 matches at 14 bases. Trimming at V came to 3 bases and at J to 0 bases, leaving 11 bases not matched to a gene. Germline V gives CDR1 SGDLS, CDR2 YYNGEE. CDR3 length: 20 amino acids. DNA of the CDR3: TGTGCCAGCAGCGAGGACGGGACTAGCGGGAGAATGTTAGCCAAAAACATTCAGTACTTC. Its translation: CASSEDGTSGRMLAKNIQYF.

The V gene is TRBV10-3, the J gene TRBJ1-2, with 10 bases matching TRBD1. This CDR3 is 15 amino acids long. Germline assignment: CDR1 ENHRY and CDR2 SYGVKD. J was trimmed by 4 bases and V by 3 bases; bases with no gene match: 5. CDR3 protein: CAISDRGTGVYGYTF. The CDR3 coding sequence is TGTGCCATCAGTGACCGTGGGACAGGGGTCTATGGCTACACCTTC.

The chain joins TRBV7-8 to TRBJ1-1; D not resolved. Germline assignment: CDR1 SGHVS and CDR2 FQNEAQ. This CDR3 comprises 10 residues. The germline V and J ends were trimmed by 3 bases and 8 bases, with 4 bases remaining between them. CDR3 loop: CASSLEEAFF. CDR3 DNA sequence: TGTGCCAGCAGCTTGGAGGAAGCTTTCTTT.

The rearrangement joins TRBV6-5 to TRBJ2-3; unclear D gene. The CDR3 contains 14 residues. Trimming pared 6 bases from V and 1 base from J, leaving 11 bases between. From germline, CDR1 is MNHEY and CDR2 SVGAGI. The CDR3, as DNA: TGTGCCAGCAGGGCATTGATTGGCACAGATACGCAGTATTTT. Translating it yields CASRALIGTDTQYF.

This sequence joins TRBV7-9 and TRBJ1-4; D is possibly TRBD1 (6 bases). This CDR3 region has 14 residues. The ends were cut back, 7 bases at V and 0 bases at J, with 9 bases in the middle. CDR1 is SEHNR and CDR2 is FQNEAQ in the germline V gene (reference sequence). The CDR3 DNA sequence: TGTGCCAGCACCTACAGGGCAACTAATGAAAAACTGTTTTTT. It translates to CASTYRATNEKLFF.

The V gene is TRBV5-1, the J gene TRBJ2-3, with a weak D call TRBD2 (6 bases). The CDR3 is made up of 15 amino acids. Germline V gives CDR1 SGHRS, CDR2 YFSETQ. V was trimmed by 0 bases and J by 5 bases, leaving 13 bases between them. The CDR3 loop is CASSLAGAARDTQYF. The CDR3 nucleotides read TGCGCCAGCAGCTTGGCGGGAGCGGCGAGAGATACGCAGTATTTT.

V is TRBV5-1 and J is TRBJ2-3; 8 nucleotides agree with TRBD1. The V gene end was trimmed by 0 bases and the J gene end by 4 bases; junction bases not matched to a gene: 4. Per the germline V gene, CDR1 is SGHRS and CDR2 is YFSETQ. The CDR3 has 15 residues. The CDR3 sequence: CASSLDPGGPDTQYF. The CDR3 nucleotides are TGCGCCAGCAGCTTGGATCCAGGGGGCCCAGATACGCAGTATTTT.

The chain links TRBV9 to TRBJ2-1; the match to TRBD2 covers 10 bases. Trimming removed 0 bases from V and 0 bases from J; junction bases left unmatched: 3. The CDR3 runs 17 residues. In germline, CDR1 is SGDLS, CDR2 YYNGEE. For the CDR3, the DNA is TGTGCCAGCAGCGTAGGGACTAGCGGTAACTCCTACAATGAGCAGTTCTTC. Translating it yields CASSVGTSGNSYNEQFF.

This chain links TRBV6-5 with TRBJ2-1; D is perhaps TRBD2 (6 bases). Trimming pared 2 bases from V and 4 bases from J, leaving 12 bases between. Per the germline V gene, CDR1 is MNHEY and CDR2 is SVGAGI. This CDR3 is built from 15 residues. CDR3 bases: TGTGCCAGCAGTTACGGGGGAGGAGAGTACAATGAGCAGTTCTTC. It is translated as CASSYGGGEYNEQFF.